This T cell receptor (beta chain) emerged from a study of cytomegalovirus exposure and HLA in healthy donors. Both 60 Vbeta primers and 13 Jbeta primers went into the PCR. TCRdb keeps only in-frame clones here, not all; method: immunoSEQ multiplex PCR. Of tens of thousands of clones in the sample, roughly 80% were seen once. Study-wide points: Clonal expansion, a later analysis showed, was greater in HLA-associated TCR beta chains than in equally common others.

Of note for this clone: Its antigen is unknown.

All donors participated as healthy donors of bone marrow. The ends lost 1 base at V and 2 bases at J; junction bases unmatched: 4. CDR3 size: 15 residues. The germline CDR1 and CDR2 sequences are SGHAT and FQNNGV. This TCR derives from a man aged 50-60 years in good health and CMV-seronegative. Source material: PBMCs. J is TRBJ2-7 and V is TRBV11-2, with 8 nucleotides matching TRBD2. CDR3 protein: CASSLGAGAAYEQYF. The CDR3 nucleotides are TGTGCCAGCAGCTTAGGAGCGGGGGCCGCCTACGAGCAGTACTTC.